The next 32 T cell receptor beta chains were all read from a single sample in a study of blood T cells in healthy people across ages. The second PCR ran about 6 to 11 cycles with a sample-barcoded 5' primer and J-beta primers. Each CDR3 protein is one row after TCRdb ran MiXCR on the 5' RACE reads. Counted here are hundreds of thousands of distinct CDR3 sequences, 20% to 25% occurring once; the ten biggest clones make up approximately 3.7%. The sequenced material came from blood. All receptors come from a man aged 70-80 years in good health.

The chain recombines TRBV5-1 with TRBJ2-2; D possibly corresponds to TRBD2 (6 bases). This CDR3 is 14 amino acids long. Trimming stripped 4 bases from V and 7 bases from J, with 14 bases between. Germline values: CDR1 SGHRS, CDR2 YFSETQ. CDR3 sequence: CASSDRGTGGELFF. In nucleotides, the CDR3 is TGCGCCAGCAGCGACCGGGGGACGGGCGGGGAGCTGTTTTTT.

Comments on this clonotype: One base away lies a much larger clone, so this may be a sequencing read error. The rearrangement uses TRBV20-1 and TRBJ2-5; 11 bases are shared with TRBD2. The J call may not be correct, given that the DNA end is closer to TRBJ2-7. CDR1 DFQATT and CDR2 SNEGSKA come from the germline V gene (reference sequence). CDR3 length equals 15 residues. The CDR3 spells CSARDRTSGSCEQYF. The DNA of the CDR3 is TGCAGTGCTAGAGATAGAACTAGCGGGAGCTGCGAGCAGTACTTC.

This clonotype was counted between two and nine times. Written as DNA, the CDR3 is TGTGCCAGCAGTTACGAGTACGAGCAGTTCTTC. This codes for CASSYEYEQFF. The chain is built from TRBV28 and TRBJ2-7; D is undetermined. Gene TRBJ2-1 matches the end of the DNA better, so the J call may be wrong. CDR3 length: 11 amino acids. Looked up from germline, CDR1 is MDHEN and CDR2 is SYDVKM.

The J gene is TRBJ2-6, the V gene TRBV5-1; possible D gene TRBD2, 5 bases. The V and J ends lost 4 bases and 0 bases respectively, with 14 bases between them. Germline values: CDR1 SGHRS, CDR2 YFSETQ. The CDR3 is 17 residues long. For the CDR3, the DNA is TGCGCCAGCAGCATTACCGGGAAGTCCTCTGGGGCCAACGTCCTGACTTTC. This codes for CASSITGKSSGANVLTF.

This clonotype was found a few times. The chain couples TRBV20-1 to TRBJ2-5; D is unresolved. The V end lost 5 bases, the J end lost 7 bases, and 11 bases lay between the germline ends. Per germline, CDR1 DFQATT and CDR2 SNEGSKA (reference sequence). The CDR3 totals 11 residues. CDR3 sequence (DNA): TGCAGTGCTGGACCGGGCCGGACCCAGTACTTC. Its translation: CSAGPGRTQYF.

The rearrangement joins TRBV6-2 or TRBV6-3 to TRBJ2-5; D may correspond to TRBD1 or TRBD2 (5 bases each). Gene TRBJ2-7 matches the end of the DNA better, so the J call may be wrong. This CDR3 is built from 18 residues. Germline V CDR1 and CDR2: MNHEY, SVGEGT. The CDR3 sequence is CASSYSFRDASSSYEQYF. CDR3 nucleotide sequence: TGTGCCAGCAGTTACTCGTTCCGGGACGCAAGTAGCTCCTACGAGCAGTACTTC.

On this clonotype: This is likely a read error, given that the CDR3 carries no conserved phenylalanine or tryptophan at its end. The DNA is omitted, as the CDR3 cannot be located on it reliably, and the CDR3 follows TCRdb's listing. The gene calls are TRBV3-1 and TRBJ2-4. Germline CDR1 is LGHDT and CDR2 is YNNKEL (reference sequence). From its first to its last residue, the CDR3 has 15 amino acids. The CDR3 here is CASSQGKAKNIQYFG.

This clonotype was picked up a small number of times. This CDR3 is CASSPIGGRRTNEKLFF. CDR3 in DNA: TGTGCCAGCAGCCCGATCGGGGGGCGCAGGACTAATGAAAAACTGTTTTTT. The chain links TRBV28 to TRBJ1-4; a weak D match, TRBD1 (6 bases). CDR1 is MDHEN and CDR2 is SYDVKM in the germline V gene. Trimming shortened V by 6 bases and J by 2 bases, and 19 bases separated the two germline ends. There are 17 residues in the CDR3.

The chain links TRBV7-6 to TRBJ2-1; D is uncertain. The DNA end is a closer match to TRBJ2-7, so the J assignment may be wrong. The CDR3 is 13 residues long. Germline values: CDR1 SGHVS, CDR2 FNYEAQ. This chain's CDR3 is CASSSDLSFEQYF. CDR3 in DNA: TGTGCCAGCAGCTCGGATCTTTCTTTCGAGCAGTACTTC.

This clonotype has only one observation. V and J are TRBV7-9 and TRBJ2-2; D unresolved. Between the trimmed V and J ends, which lost 0 bases and 3 bases, there was a span of 8 bases. Germline V gene lookup returns CDR1 SEHNR and CDR2 FQNEAQ (reference sequence). The CDR3 runs 15 residues. Written as DNA, the CDR3 is TGTGCCAGCAGCTTAGCGGTCTTGGACACCGGGGAGCTGTTTTTT. It codes for CASSLAVLDTGELFF.

This clonotype was observed a handful of times. The chain couples TRBV28 to TRBJ2-1, with 7 bases identical to TRBD2. Trimming took 6 bases from V and 9 from J; bases not matched to a gene: 8. Looked up from germline, CDR1 is MDHEN and CDR2 is SYDVKM. The CDR3 spans 13 residues. The CDR3 sequence is CASREGTTGEQFF. The CDR3 nucleotides read TGTGCCAGCAGGGAAGGGACTACTGGTGAGCAGTTCTTC.

The chain uses TRBV3-1 and TRBJ1-1, with TRBD1 matching over 7 bases. Germline V gene sequence: CDR1 LGHDT, CDR2 YNNKEL (reference sequence). V was pared by 7 bases and J by 7 bases, with 6 bases of the junction left unmatched. The length of the CDR3 is 12 residues. In DNA, the CDR3 is TGTGCCAGCAATCAGGGGGGGCATGAAGCTTTCTTT. It translates to CASNQGGHEAFF. Together with reference TRBV3-1 and TRBJ1-1, the CDR3 gives the full variable domain: DTAVSQTPKYLVTQMGNDKSIKCEQNLGHDTMYWYKQDSKKFLKIMFSYNNKELIINETVPNRFSPKSPDKAHLNLHINSLELGDSAVYFCASNQGGHEAFFGQGTRLTVV.

This clonotype appeared a few times. This chain joins TRBV20-1 and TRBJ2-5; D ambiguous. CDR3 size: 13 residues. Germline V CDR1 and CDR2: DFQATT, SNEGSKA (reference sequence). Deletions cut 1 base from V and 5 bases from J, with 11 bases between. Written as DNA, the CDR3 is TGCAGTGCTAGAGCTGGGATGGGGGAGACCCAGTACTTC. Its protein product is CSARAGMGETQYF.

The V gene is TRBV4-2, the J gene TRBJ2-1, with D possibly being TRBD1 or TRBD2 (5 bases each). V was cut by 1 base and J by 7 bases, with 11 bases left in between. The CDR3 contains 14 residues. CDR1 and CDR2 from the germline V gene are LGHNA and YNFKEQ. The CDR3 DNA follows: TGTGCCAGCAGCCAAGGGGACGCATGGAATGAGCAGTTCTTC. Its translation: CASSQGDAWNEQFF.

This clonotype was seen at least ten times. Germline and junction disagree at one end, which may indicate a read error. V and J are TRBV6-5 and TRBJ1-2, with D possibly being TRBD1 (5 bases). From germline, CDR1 is MNHEY and CDR2 SVGAGI. The CDR3 totals 17 residues. As DNA, the CDR3 is TGTGCCAGCAGTTACGGGCCCAGTCCCATTGGGGCCTATAGCTACACCTTC. It is translated as CASSYGPSPIGAYSYTF.

This clonotype was observed a few times. This chain links TRBV29-1 with TRBJ2-5; D may be TRBD2 (6 bases). CDR1 is SQVTM and CDR2 is ANQGSEA in the germline V gene. V was clipped by 8 bases and J by 5 bases, with 12 bases between them. The CDR3 is 11 amino acids. The CDR3 sequence: CSTGVFETQYF. The CDR3 region has the DNA TGCAGCACGGGAGTCTTTGAGACCCAGTACTTC.

The chain combines TRBV6-1 with TRBJ2-5, with D possibly being TRBD2 (6 bases). V shed 2 bases and J shed 2 bases, with 9 bases lying between them. The CDR3 has 14 amino acids. Germline V gene data show CDR1 as MNHNS and CDR2 as SASEGT. The CDR3 sequence is CASSEPGLQETQYF. The CDR3 DNA reads as TGTGCCAGCAGTGAACCGGGACTTCAAGAGACCCAGTACTTC.

The V gene is TRBV4-3, the J gene TRBJ2-5; D is possibly TRBD2 (5 bases). Germline CDR1 LGHNA, CDR2 YSLEER. The germline V and J ends were trimmed by 1 base and 5 bases, with 8 bases remaining between them. The CDR3 has 13 amino acids. CDR3 sequence: CASSQGGFETQYF. The CDR3 nucleotides read TGCGCCAGCAGCCAAGGAGGGTTCGAGACCCAGTACTTC.

Concerning this clonotype: One junction end disagrees with the germline gene, perhaps due to a read error. This chain connects TRBV6-5 to TRBJ2-6, with 8 bases matching TRBD1. The CDR3 runs 14 residues. Germline lookup yields CDR1 MNHEY and CDR2 SVGAGI. The CDR3 sequence is CASSYRQGNDVPTF. The CDR3 region has the DNA TGTGCCAGCAGTTACAGACAGGGGAACGACGTCCCGACTTTC.

The chain links TRBV4-2 to TRBJ2-7; no clear D gene. The CDR3 runs to 12 residues. Trimming pared 3 bases from V and 2 bases from J, leaving 5 bases between. Germline V lookup: CDR1 LGHNA, CDR2 YNFKEQ. In DNA form, the CDR3 reads TGTGCCAGCAGCCACGGCGCCTACGAGCAGTACTTC. Its translation is CASSHGAYEQYF.

This clonotype was counted at least ten times. At one end the junction does not follow the germline gene, possibly because of a read error. V and J are TRBV7-7 and TRBJ2-5, with D possibly being TRBD1 (5 bases). The CDR3 covers 15 residues. Germline V gene sequence: CDR1 SSHAT, CDR2 FNYEAQ (reference sequence). The CDR3 DNA follows: TGTGCTAGCAGCTTAGCAATAGGACAAGGCCAGACCCAGTACTTC. It yields the protein CASSLAIGQGQTQYF.

This clonotype has just a few counts. This chain connects TRBV28 to TRBJ2-3; weak D call: TRBD1 (6 bases). This CDR3 spans 15 amino acids. Trimming removed 1 base from V and 1 base from J, with 9 bases in between. The germline CDR1 and CDR2 sequences are MDHEN and SYDVKM. The CDR3 sequence is CASSLFPGGTDTQYF. As DNA, the CDR3 is TGTGCCAGCAGTTTATTTCCAGGGGGCACAGATACGCAGTATTTT.

This clonotype was observed a few times. The V and J genes are TRBV10-3 and TRBJ2-2; either TRBD1 or TRBD2 may fit D (5 bases each). V was clipped by 2 bases and J by 6 bases, with 10 bases between them. The CDR3 is 14 amino acids. Germline V CDR1 and CDR2: ENHRY, SYGVKD. CDR3 nucleotides: TGTGCCATCAGTGAGGAGAGAGGGGCCGGGGAGCTGTTTTTT. This gives the protein CAISEERGAGELFF.

A few counts support this clonotype. This chain uses TRBV5-1 with TRBJ2-7, with 7 bases matching TRBD1. The CDR3 length is 15 residues. Looked up from germline, CDR1 is SGHRS and CDR2 is YFSETQ. The ends lost 4 bases at V and 3 bases at J; junction bases unmatched: 10. The CDR3 DNA follows: TGCGCCAGCAGCGGGGGACAGCCCGGGATCTACGAGCAGTACTTC. This gives the protein CASSGGQPGIYEQYF.

This clonotype was observed a few times. This sequence joins TRBV6-6 and TRBJ2-5; 7 bases agree with TRBD1. This CDR3 region has 15 residues. Germline assignment: CDR1 MNHNY and CDR2 SVGAGI (reference sequence). The J segment lost 1 base and the V segment lost 4 bases, leaving 6 bases of the junction unmatched. CDR3 coding DNA: TGTGCCAGCAGTTCACACGGGACAGTCCAAGAGACCCAGTACTTC. Its translation: CASSSHGTVQETQYF.

In its sample, this clonotype was seen many times. V is TRBV28 and J is TRBJ1-6, with a possible D match to TRBD1 (5 bases). The CDR3 sequence is 15 residues long. Germline-derived CDR1 and CDR2 are MDHEN and SYDVKM. Trimming took off 10 bases at V and 5 bases at J, with 18 bases between the two ends. The CDR3 reads CATSSAGQNNSPLHF. CDR3 sequence (DNA): TGTGCCACCTCCTCCGCGGGGCAGAATAATTCACCCCTCCACTTT. Full variable domain (rest looked up from reference TRBV28 and TRBJ1-6): DVKVTQSSRYLVKRTGEKVFLECVQDMDHENMFWYRQDPGLGLRLIYFSYDVKMKEKGDIPEGYSVSREKKERFSLILESASTNQTSMYLCATSSAGQNNSPLHFGNGTRLTVT.

The J gene is TRBJ2-4, the V gene TRBV27; D is unresolved. The CDR3 covers 14 residues. V gave up 5 bases and J gave up 1 base, with 9 bases separating them. Germline CDR1 and CDR2: MNHEY and SMNVEV (reference sequence). The CDR3 DNA is TGTGCCAGCAGTGTGACACGTGCCAAAAACATTCAGTACTTC. Translated, it gives CASSVTRAKNIQYF.

V is TRBV5-1 and J is TRBJ2-1; TRBD1 might be the D (6 bases). The germline gives CDR1 SGHRS, CDR2 YFSETQ. Trimming shortened V by 4 bases and J by 4 bases, and 15 bases separated the two germline ends. This CDR3 has 15 residues. This chain's CDR3 is CASSPDGQGYNEQFF. The DNA for the CDR3 is TGCGCCAGCAGCCCGGACGGCCAGGGGTACAATGAGCAGTTCTTC.

Points on this clonotype: This may be a read error: a much more frequent sequence differs by one nucleotide. The chain employs TRBV27 and TRBJ2-5, with D unclear. In germline, CDR1 is MNHEY, CDR2 SMNVEV (reference sequence). The length of the CDR3 is 11 residues. CDR3 sequence: CVSRLGETQYF. CDR3 DNA: TGTGTCAGCAGATTGGGAGAGACCCAGTACTTC.

DNA of the CDR3: TGTGCCACCACAGTCGATGGAAATTCACCCCTCCACTTT. It yields the protein CATTVDGNSPLHF. The rearrangement uses TRBV10-3 and TRBJ1-6; D not certain. This CDR3 has 13 residues. V gave up 10 bases and J gave up 7 bases, with 14 bases separating them. CDR1 and CDR2 from the germline V gene are ENHRY and SYGVKD.

This clonotype was observed a few times. This chain uses TRBV21-1 with TRBJ1-5; TRBD1, the table's D call, was not compared with the DNA. TRBV21-1 is annotated as a pseudogene. The CDR3 covers 14 residues. The CDR3 nucleotides are TGTGCCAGCAGCAAAGCAGGGACCAATCAGCCCCAGCATTTT. Amino acids: CASSKAGTNQPQHF.

This clonotype was counted ten times or more. The junction and the germline gene differ at one end; a read error may be behind it. The chain carries TRBV5-1 and TRBJ1-1, with TRBD1 identical over 7 bases. The germline V gene has CDR1 SGHRS and CDR2 YFSETQ. The CDR3 is made up of 14 amino acids. CDR3 in DNA: TGTGCCAGCAGCCTCAGACAGGGTAACACTGAAGCTTTCTTT. Amino acids: CASSLRQGNTEAFF.